This T cell receptor beta chain was found in a study of shared clonotypes between healthy human individuals. Germline-derived CDR1 and CDR2 are SNHLY and FYNNEI. The trim removed 6 bases at V and 4 bases at J, leaving 9 bases unmatched. The CDR3 is 16 amino acids. Genomic DNA from each subset was divided evenly over several immunoSEQ plates. Using immunoSEQ multiplex PCR, the repertoire was profiled, and TCRdb retains in-frame clones only, with some absent. This table holds 2.5 million or so clones, approximately 94% found once. This chain joins TRBV2 and TRBJ2-5, with TRBD2 matching 12 bases. This clonotype was sampled from a man younger than 35 in good health. The sample consisted of naive CD4+ T cells sorted from blood. Subset in this sample: CD45RA+ positively selected. The chain's CDR3 is CASRKSTSGGVETQYF. The CDR3 DNA reads TGTGCCAGCAGGAAATCGACTAGCGGGGGCGTAGAGACCCAGTACTTC.